This T cell receptor (beta chain) emerged from a study of T cells in Graves' hyperthyroidism and ophthalmopathy. RNA transcripts were the template for amplifying TCR beta CDR3 regions. First-round RT-PCR of the TCR CDR3 relied on the HTBI primer set. Via MiXCR, TCRdb re-called the multiplex PCR reads, giving one row per CDR3 protein. Altogether about 610,000 distinct CDR3 sequences are present, roughly 15% being singletons, with the ten largest covering around 4%. Trimming took 0 bases from V and 8 from J, leaving 8 bases between them. Germline-derived CDR1 and CDR2 are DFQATT and SNEGSKA (reference sequence). The CDR3 is 13 amino acids. Study results and limitations: The model identified upcoming ophthalmopathy a median roughly 6 months ahead of onset. Peripheral blood also featured most of the thyroid clonotypes expanded above 0.001.

This clonotype was seen only a few times. No antigen is known for it. The TCR was taken from a middle-aged woman with Graves' ophthalmopathy. Sequences were obtained from blood. The V and J genes are TRBV20-1 and TRBJ1-6; no definite D call. The CDR3 reads CSAREMYDSPLHF. CDR3 sequence (DNA): TGCAGTGCTAGAGAGATGTATGATTCACCCCTCCACTTT.